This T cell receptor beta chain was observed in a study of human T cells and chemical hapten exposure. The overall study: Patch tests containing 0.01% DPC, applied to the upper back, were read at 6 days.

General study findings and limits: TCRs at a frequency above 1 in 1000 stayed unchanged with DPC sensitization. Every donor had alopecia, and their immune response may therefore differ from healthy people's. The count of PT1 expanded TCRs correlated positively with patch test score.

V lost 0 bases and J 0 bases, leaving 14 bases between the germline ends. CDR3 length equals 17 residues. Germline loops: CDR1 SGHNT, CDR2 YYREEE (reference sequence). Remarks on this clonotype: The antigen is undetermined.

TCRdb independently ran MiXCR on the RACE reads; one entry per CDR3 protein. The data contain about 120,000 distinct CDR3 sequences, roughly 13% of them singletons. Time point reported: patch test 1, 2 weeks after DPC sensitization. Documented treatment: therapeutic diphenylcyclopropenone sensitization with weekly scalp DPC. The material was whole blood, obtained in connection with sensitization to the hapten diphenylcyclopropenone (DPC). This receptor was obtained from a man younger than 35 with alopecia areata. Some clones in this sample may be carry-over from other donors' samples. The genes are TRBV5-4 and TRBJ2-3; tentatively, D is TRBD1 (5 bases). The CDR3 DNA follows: TGTGCCAGCAGCTTGGAGGGGATCCGGATTAGCACAGATACGCAGTATTTT. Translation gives CASSLEGIRISTDTQYF.